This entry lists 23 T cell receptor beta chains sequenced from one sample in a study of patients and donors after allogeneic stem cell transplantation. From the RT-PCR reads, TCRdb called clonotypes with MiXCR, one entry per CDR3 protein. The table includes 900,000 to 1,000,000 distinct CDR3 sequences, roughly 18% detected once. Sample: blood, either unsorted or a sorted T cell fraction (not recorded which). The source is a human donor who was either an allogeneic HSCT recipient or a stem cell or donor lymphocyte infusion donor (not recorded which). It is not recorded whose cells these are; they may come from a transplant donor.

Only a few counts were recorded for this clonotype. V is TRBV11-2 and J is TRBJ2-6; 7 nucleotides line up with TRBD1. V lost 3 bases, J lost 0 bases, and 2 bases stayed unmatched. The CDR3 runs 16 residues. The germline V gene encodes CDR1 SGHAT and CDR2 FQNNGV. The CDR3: CASSLRQGSGANVLTF. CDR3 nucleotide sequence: TGTGCCAGCAGCTTGAGACAGGGCTCTGGGGCCAACGTCCTGACTTTC.

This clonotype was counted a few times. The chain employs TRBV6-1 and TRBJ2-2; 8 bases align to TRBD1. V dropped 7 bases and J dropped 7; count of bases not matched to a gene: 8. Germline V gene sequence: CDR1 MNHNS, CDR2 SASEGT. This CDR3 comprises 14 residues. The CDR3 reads CASTETGDGGELFF. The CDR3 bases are TGTGCCAGCACCGAGACAGGGGATGGCGGGGAGCTGTTTTTT.

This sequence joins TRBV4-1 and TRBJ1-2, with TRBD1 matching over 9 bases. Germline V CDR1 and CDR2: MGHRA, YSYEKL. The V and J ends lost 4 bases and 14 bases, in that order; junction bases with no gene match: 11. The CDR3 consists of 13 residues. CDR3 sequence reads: CASSLGQGLEKTF. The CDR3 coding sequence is TGCGCCAGCAGCCTGGGACAGGGCCTAGAAAAAACCTTC.

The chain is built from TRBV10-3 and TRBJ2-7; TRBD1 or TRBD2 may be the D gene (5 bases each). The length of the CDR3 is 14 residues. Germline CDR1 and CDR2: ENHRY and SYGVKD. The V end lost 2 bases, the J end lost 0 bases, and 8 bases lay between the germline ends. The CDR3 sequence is CAISEGDGSYEQYF. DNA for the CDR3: TGTGCCATCAGTGAGGGGGACGGCTCCTACGAGCAGTACTTC.

The CDR3 protein is CSARGDRDVYGYTF. Here the CDR3 DNA reads TGCAGTGCTAGAGGGGACAGGGACGTCTATGGCTACACCTTC. V gene TRBV20-1 combines with J gene TRBJ1-2; 9 bases fit TRBD1. This CDR3 has 14 amino acids. Germline V lookup: CDR1 DFQATT, CDR2 SNEGSKA (reference sequence). Trimming took 1 base from V and 4 from J; bases not matched to a gene: 4.

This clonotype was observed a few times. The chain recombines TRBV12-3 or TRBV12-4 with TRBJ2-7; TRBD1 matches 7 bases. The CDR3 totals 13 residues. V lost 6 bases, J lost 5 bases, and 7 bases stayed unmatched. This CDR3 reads CASSQTGFHEQYF. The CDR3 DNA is TGTGCCAGCAGCCAGACAGGGTTCCACGAGCAGTACTTC.

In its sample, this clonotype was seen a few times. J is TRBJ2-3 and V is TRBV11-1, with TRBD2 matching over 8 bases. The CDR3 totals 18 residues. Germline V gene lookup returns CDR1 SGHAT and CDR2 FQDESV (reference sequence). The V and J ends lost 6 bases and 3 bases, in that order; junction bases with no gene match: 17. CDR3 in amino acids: CASRARASLREATDTQYF. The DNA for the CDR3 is TGTGCCAGCAGGGCCAGGGCGAGTTTGCGGGAGGCGACAGATACGCAGTATTTT.

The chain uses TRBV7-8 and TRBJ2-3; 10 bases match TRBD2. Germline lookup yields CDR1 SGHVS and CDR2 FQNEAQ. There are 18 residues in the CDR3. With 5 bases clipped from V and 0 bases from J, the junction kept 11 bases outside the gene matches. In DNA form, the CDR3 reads TGTGCCAGCAGCCACGGGCTAGCGGGGGCCTCTAGCACAGATACGCAGTATTTT. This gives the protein CASSHGLAGASSTDTQYF.

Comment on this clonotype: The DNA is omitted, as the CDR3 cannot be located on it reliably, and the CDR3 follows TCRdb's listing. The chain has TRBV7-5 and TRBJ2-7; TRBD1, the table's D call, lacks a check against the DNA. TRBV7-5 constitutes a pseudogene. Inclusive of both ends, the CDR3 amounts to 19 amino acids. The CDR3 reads CISVPEALRTSGQKYEQYF.

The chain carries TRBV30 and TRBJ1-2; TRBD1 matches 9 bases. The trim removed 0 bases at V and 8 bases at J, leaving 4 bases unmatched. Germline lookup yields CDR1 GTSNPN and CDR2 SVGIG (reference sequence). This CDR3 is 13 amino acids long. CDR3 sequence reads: CAWSVGQGVGYTF. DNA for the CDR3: TGTGCCTGGAGTGTGGGACAGGGCGTCGGCTACACCTTC.

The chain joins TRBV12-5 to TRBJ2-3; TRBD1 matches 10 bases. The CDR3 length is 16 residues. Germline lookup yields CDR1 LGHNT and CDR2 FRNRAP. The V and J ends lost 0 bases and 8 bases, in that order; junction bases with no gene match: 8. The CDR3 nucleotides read TGTGCTAGTGGTTTGGTCCCGGGACAGGGGAAGAGTACGCAGTATTTT. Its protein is CASGLVPGQGKSTQYF.

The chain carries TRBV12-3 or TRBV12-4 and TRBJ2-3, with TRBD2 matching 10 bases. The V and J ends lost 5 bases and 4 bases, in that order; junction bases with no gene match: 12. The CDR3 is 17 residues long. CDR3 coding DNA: TGTGCCAGCAGTCCCGATAGCGGGAGGATGCCCCCAGATACGCAGTATTTT. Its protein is CASSPDSGRMPPDTQYF.

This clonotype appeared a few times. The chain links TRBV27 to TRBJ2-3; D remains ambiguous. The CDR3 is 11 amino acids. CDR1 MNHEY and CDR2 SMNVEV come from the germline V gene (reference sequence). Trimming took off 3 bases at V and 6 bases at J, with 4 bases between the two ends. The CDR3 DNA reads TGTGCCAGCAGTTTTTACGATACGCAGTATTTT. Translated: CASSFYDTQYF.

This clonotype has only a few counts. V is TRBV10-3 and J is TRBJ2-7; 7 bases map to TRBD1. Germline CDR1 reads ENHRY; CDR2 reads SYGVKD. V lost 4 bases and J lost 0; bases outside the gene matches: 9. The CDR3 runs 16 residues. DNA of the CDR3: TGTGCCATCAGTGGGGCCGGGACAGCTAGCTCCTACGAGCAGTACTTC. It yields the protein CAISGAGTASSYEQYF.

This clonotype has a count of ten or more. Here the CDR3 reads CASSFRGQETQYF. As DNA, the CDR3 is TGTGCCAGCAGTTTCCGGGGGCAAGAGACCCAGTACTTC. V is TRBV12-3 or TRBV12-4 and J is TRBJ2-5; tentatively, D is TRBD2 (6 bases). Trimming pared 3 bases from V and 2 bases from J, leaving 7 bases between. The CDR3 is 13 amino acids.

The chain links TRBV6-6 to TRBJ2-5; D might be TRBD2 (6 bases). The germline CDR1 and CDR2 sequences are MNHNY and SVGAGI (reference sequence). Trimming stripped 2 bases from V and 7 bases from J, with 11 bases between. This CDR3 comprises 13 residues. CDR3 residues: CASSYPDGGTQYF. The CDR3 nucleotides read TGTGCCAGCAGTTACCCGGACGGGGGGACCCAGTACTTC.

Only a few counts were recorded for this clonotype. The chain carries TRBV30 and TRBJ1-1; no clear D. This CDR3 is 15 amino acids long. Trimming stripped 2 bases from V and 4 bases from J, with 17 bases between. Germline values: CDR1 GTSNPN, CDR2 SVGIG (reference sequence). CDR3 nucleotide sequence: TGTGCCTGGAGTAGAAATCGGCTGAAGGCCACTGAAGCTTTCTTT. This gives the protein CAWSRNRLKATEAFF.

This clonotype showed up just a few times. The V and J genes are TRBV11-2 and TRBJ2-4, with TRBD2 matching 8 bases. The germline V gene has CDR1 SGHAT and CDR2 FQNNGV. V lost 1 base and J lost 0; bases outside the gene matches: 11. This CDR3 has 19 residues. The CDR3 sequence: CASSLGPTSGALAKNIQYF. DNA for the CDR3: TGTGCCAGCAGCTTAGGCCCTACTAGCGGCGCCTTAGCCAAAAACATTCAGTACTTC.

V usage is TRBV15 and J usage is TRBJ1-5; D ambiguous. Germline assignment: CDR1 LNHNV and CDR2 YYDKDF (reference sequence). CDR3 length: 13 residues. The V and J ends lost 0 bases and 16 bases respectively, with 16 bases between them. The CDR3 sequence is CATSRDTGSLNHF. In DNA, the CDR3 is TGTGCCACCAGCAGAGACACCGGGAGCCTGAATCATTTT.

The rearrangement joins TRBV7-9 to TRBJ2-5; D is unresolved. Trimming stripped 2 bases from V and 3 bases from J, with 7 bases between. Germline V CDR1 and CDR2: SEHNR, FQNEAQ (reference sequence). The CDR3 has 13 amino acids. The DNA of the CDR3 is TGTGCCAGCAGCTTACTTCATAAAGAGACCCAGTACTTC. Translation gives CASSLLHKETQYF.

CDR3 DNA: TGTGCCAGCAGTTATTATGTCGGGGGTGGCTACACCTTC. Translation: CASSYYVGGGYTF. The gene calls are TRBV6-6 and TRBJ1-2; a possible D gene is TRBD1 (5 bases). Between the trimmed V and J ends, which lost 3 bases and 7 bases, there was a span of 12 bases. The CDR3 loop spans 13 amino acids. Germline loops: CDR1 MNHNY, CDR2 SVGAGI (reference sequence).

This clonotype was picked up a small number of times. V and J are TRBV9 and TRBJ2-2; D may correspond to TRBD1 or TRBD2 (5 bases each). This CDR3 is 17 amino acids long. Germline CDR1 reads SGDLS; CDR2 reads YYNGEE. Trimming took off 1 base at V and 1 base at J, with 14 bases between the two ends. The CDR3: CASSVLRGAWNTGELFF. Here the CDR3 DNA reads TGTGCCAGCAGCGTACTAAGGGGAGCTTGGAACACCGGGGAGCTGTTTTTT. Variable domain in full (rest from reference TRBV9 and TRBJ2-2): DSGVTQTPKHLITATGQRVTLRCSPRSGDLSVYWYQQSLDQGLQFLIQYYNGEERAKGNILERFSAQQFPDLHSELNLSSLELGDSALYFCASSVLRGAWNTGELFFGEGSRLTVL.

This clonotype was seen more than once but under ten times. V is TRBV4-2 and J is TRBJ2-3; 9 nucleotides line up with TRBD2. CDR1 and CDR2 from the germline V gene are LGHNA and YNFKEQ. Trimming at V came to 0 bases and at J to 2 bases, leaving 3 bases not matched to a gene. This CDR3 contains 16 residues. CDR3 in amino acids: CASSQEPSGNTDTQYF. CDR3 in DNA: TGTGCCAGCAGCCAAGAGCCTAGCGGGAACACAGATACGCAGTATTTT.